The TCR beta chain under discussion was sequenced for a study of cytomegalovirus exposure and HLA in healthy donors. Assay: immunoSEQ multiplex PCR; the TCRdb copy retains only in-frame clones and omits some. The data hold some 150,000 clones, with just under 90% observed a single time. Study-wide points: Specificity for CMV antigens was confirmed in vitro for a few of the CMV-associated chains. According to reports, the classifier identified cytomegalovirus status with high specificity and sensitivity. Researchers catalogued approximately 170 TCR beta chains as cytomegalovirus-associated. Most TCR sequences proved rare, with some public TCRs found in many donors.

Of note for this clone: Its antigen remains unknown.

The ends were cut back, 7 bases at V and 16 bases at J, with 20 bases in the middle. CDR1 is SEHNR, CDR2 FQNEAQ, per germline (reference sequence). This CDR3 comprises 13 residues. This rearrangement joins TRBV7-9 to TRBJ1-6, with TRBD1 as a possible D gene (6 bases). Specimen: PBMCs. This sequence originates from a woman in her thirties in good health and CMV-seronegative. The CDR3 sequence: CASKPTGLGELHF. The DNA for the CDR3 is TGTGCCAGCAAACCGACAGGCCTGGGCGAACTCCACTTT.